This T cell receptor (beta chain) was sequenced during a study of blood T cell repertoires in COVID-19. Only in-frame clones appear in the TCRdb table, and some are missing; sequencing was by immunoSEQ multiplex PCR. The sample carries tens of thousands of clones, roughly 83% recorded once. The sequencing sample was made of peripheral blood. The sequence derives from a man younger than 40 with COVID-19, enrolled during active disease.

CDR3 nucleotides: TGCGCCAGCAGCCCGCATACAGGATCTGGAAACACCATATATTTT. Its translation: CASSPHTGSGNTIYF. The chain carries TRBV5-1 and TRBJ1-3, with D possibly being TRBD1 (5 bases). CDR1 SGHRS and CDR2 YFSETQ come from the germline V gene. This CDR3 is built from 15 residues. Trimming took off 4 bases at V and 1 base at J, with 12 bases between the two ends.